This T cell receptor (beta chain) is from a study of siplizumab effects on memory and regulatory T cells. Comment on this clone: The antigen is undetermined.

Study conclusions and caveats: Phenotypic classification as naive or memory proved unattainable for roughly 75-97% of proliferating CD4+ or CD8+ clones. Greater diversity than memory cells seemed evident in naive T cells, which also appeared to be major alloresponse contributors.

Assays covered 100,000 or so TCR templates per sample. The assay was immunoSEQ multiplex PCR, and TCRdb's table has in-frame clones only and misses some. The sample lists nearly 95,000 clones, around 94% occurring once. The CDR3 has 15 residues. Germline V gives CDR1 SGHRS, CDR2 YFSETQ. With 0 bases clipped from V and 2 bases from J, the junction kept 5 bases outside the gene matches. Material: non-Treg CD4+ T cells sorted from blood. This sequence was found in a human donor in good health. The rearrangement joins TRBV5-1 to TRBJ2-7, with 7 bases aligning to TRBD2. The CDR3 coding sequence is TGCGCCAGCAGCTTGGATGCGGGAGCCCCCTACGAGCAGTACTTC. This gives the protein CASSLDAGAPYEQYF. The full variable domain, with the rest looked up from reference TRBV5-1 and TRBJ2-7, is KAGVTQTPRYLIKTRGQQVTLSCSPISGHRSVSWYQQTPGQGLQFLFEYFSETQRNKGNFPGRFSGRQFSNSRSEMNVSTLELGDSALYLCASSLDAGAPYEQYFGPGTRLTVT.